The clone carrying this TCR beta chain was seen at least ten times. This entry belongs to a study of blood T cell repertoires in COVID-19. Turning to the study itself: From T cells, B-cell-depleted T cells, or PBMCs came the material, which was cDNA or gDNA.

As processed by the authors: Scientists estimated how many nucleated cells there were by amplifying reference gene primers. Profiled with immunoSEQ multiplex PCR; TCRdb holds only in-frame clones, not every one. Clonal size and the V and J genes are those of that table, whereas D and trimming came from the DNA. This sample carries some 180,000 clones, around 83% of them seen once, and the ten largest clones take approximately 18%. This sequence originates from an older woman who had recovered from COVID-19. Sequenced sample: peripheral blood.

CDR3 sequence: CATQRGRTTEAFF. The CDR3 DNA reads TGTGCCACCCAAAGGGGTAGGACCACTGAAGCTTTCTTT. V is TRBV19 and J is TRBJ1-1; a weak D match, TRBD1 (5 bases). CDR1 and CDR2 (germline): LNHDA, SQIVND (reference sequence). The CDR3 is 13 residues long. The germline V and J ends were trimmed by 10 bases and 4 bases, with 16 bases remaining between them.